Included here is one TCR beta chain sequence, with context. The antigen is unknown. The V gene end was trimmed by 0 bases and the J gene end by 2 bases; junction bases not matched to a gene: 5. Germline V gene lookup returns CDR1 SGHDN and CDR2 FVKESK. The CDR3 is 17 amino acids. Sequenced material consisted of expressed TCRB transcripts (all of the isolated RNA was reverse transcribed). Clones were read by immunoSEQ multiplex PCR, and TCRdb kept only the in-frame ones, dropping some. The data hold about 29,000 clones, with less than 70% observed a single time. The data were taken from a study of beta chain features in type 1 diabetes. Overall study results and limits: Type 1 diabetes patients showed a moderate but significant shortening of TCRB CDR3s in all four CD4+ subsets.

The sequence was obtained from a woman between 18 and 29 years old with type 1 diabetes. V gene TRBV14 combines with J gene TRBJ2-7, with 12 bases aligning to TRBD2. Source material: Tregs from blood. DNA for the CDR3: TGTGCCAGCAGCCAAGATCCCTCTAGCGGGAGGGCCTACGAGCAGTACTTC. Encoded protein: CASSQDPSSGRAYEQYF.